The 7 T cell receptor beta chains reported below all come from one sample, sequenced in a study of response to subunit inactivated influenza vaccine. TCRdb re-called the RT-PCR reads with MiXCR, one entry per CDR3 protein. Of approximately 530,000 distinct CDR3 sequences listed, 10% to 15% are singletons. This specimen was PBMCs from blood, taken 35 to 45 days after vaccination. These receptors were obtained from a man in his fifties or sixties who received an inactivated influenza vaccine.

CDR3 residues: CASSTLIEQFF. The CDR3 DNA sequence: TGTGCCAGTAGTACCCTAATTGAGCAGTTCTTC. This rearrangement joins TRBV19 to TRBJ2-1; D is uncertain. V lost 4 bases and J 9 bases, leaving 7 bases between the germline ends. CDR3 length: 11 residues. Germline CDR1 LNHDA, CDR2 SQIVND (reference sequence).

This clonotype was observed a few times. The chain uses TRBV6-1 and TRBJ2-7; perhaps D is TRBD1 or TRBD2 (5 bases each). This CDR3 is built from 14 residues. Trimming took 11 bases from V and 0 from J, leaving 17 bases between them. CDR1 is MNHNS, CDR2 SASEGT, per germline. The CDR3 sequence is CAVKPGQASYEQYF. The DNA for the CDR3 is TGTGCCGTAAAACCGGGGCAGGCCTCCTACGAGCAGTACTTC.

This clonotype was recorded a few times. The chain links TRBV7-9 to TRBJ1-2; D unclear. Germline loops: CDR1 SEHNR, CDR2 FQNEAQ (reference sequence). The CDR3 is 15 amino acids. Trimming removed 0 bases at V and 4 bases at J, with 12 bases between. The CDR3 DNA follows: TGTGCCAGCAGCTTAGCCCCGGGATCCGGCTATGGCTACACCTTC. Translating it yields CASSLAPGSGYGYTF.

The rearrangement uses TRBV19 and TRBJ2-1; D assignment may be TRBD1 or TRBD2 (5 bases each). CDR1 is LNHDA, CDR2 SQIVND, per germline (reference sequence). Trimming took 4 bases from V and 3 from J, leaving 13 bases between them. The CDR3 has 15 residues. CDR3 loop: CASSNDRGNYNEQFF. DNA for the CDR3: TGTGCCAGTAGTAACGACAGAGGGAACTACAATGAGCAGTTCTTC.

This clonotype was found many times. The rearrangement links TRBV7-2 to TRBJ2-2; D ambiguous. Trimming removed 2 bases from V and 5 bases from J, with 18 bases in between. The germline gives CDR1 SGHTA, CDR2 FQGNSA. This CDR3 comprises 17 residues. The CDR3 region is CASSLSSRYGRTGELFF. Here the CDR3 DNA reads TGTGCCAGCAGCTTAAGTTCCAGATATGGTAGGACCGGGGAGCTGTTTTTT.

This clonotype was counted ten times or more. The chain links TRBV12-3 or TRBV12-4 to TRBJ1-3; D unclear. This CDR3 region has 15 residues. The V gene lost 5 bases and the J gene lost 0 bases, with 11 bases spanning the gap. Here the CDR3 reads CASSRLGVSGNTIYF. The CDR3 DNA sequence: TGTGCCAGCAGTCGCCTCGGGGTCTCTGGAAACACCATATATTTT.

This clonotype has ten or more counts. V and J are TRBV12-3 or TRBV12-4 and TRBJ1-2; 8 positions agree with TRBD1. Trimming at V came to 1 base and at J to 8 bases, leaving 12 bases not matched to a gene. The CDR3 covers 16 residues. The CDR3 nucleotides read TGTGCCAGCAGTTTAGGACAGGGGAGAAGGTCTGGCGGCTACACCTTC. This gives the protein CASSLGQGRRSGGYTF.